The present T cell receptor (beta chain) was sequenced within a study of shared clonotypes between healthy human individuals. On this clone: Its antigen remains unidentified.

Sequencing was performed with immunoSEQ multiplex PCR; in TCRdb, only in-frame clones are kept and a portion is missing. Seen here are a few million clones, approximately 93% observed once, and the top ten hold 0.3% to 0.4%. The study, taken as a whole, reports: A reduction in generation probabilities was seen for non-shared clonotypes relative to those shared by all four donors.

Looked up from germline, CDR1 is SQVTM and CDR2 is ANQGSEA. The V end lost 0 bases, the J end lost 4 bases, and 15 bases lay between the germline ends. This CDR3 is 15 amino acids long. The clonotype comes from a man aged 18 to 30 in good health. Some clones in this sample may be carry-over from other donors' samples. The sequencing sample was made of naive CD4+ T cells from PBMCs. The subset here: CD45RA+ positively selected. This chain uses TRBV29-1 with TRBJ1-2; no definite D call. As DNA, the CDR3 is TGCAGCGTTGAAGAGGGGAGCAGGAGGACCTATGGCTACACCTTC. This encodes CSVEEGSRRTYGYTF.